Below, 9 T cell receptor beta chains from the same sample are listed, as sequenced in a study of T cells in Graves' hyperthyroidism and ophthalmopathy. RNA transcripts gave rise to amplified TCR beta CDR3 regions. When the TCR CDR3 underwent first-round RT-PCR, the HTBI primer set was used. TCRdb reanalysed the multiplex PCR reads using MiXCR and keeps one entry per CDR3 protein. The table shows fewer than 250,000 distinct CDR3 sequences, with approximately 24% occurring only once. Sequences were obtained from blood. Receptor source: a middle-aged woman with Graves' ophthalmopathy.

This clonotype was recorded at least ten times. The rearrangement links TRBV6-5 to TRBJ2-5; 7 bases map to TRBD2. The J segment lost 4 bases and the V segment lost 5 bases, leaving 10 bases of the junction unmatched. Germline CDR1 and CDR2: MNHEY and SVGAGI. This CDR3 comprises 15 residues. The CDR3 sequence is CASSPYGLEGETQYF. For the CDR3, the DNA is TGTGCCAGCAGTCCCTACGGACTAGAGGGAGAGACCCAGTACTTC.

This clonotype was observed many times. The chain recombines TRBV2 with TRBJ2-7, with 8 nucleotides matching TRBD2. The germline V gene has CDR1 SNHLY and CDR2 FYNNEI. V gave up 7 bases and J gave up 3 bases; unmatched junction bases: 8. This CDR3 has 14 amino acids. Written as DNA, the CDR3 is TGTGCCAGCACGAAAGCGGGAGCCTTCTACGAGCAGTACTTC. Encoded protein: CASTKAGAFYEQYF.

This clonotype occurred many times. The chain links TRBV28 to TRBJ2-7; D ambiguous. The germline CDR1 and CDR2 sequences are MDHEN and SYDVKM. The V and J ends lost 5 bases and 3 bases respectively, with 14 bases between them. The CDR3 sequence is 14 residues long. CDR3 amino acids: CASSPPQWGYEQYF. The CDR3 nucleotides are TGTGCCAGCAGTCCCCCACAATGGGGCTACGAGCAGTACTTC.

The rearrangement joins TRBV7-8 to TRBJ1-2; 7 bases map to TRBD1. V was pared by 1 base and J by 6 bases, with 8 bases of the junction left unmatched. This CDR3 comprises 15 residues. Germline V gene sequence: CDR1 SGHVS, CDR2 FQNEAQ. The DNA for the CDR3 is TGTGCCAGCAGCTTAGTCGAGGGGGCGCGTGATGGCTACACCTTC. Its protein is CASSLVEGARDGYTF. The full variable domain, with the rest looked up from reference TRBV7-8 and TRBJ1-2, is GAGVSQSPRYKVAKRGQDVALRCDPISGHVSLFWYQQALGQGPEFLTYFQNEAQLDKSGLPSDRFFAERPEGSVSTLKIQRTQQEDSAVYLCASSLVEGARDGYTFGSGTRLTVV.

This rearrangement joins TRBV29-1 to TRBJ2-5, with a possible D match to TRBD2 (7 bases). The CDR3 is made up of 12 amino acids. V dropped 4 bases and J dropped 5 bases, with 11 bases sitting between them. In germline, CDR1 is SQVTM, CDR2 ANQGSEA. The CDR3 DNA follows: TGCAGCGTTGCTAGGGGGGGGGAGACCCAGTACTTC. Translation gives CSVARGGETQYF. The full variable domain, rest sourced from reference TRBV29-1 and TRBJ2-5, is SAVISQKPSRDICQRGTSLTIQCQVDSQVTMMFWYRQQPGQSLTLIATANQGSEATYESGFVIDKFPISRPNLTFSTLTVSNMSPEDSSIYLCSVARGGETQYFGPGTRLLVL.

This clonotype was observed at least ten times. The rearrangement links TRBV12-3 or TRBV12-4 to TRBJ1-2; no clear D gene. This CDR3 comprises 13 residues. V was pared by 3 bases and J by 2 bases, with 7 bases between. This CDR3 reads CASSLDSNYGYTF. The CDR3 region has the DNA TGTGCCAGCAGTTTGGATTCCAACTATGGCTACACCTTC.

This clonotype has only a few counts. The CDR3 sequence is CASSQALTSGSYEQYF. The CDR3 DNA reads TGTGCCAGCAGCCAAGCGTTGACTAGCGGTTCCTACGAGCAGTACTTC. The chain has TRBV4-2 and TRBJ2-7; TRBD2 matches 9 bases. V gave up 1 base and J gave up 1 base; unmatched junction bases: 5. The germline V gene encodes CDR1 LGHNA and CDR2 YNFKEQ. This CDR3 contains 16 residues.

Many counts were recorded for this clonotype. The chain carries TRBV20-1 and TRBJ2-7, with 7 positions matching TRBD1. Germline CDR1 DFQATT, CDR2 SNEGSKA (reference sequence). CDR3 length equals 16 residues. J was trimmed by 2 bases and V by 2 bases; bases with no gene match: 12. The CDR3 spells CSARRNKGDSTYEQYF. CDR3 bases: TGCAGTGCTAGACGCAATAAAGGGGACAGCACCTACGAGCAGTACTTC.

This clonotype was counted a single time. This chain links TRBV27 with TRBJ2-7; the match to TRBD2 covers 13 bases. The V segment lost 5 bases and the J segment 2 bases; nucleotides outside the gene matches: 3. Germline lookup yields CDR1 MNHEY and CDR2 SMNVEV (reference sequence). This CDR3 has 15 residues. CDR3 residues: CASSVTSGRAYEQYF. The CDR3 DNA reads TGTGCCAGCAGTGTAACTAGCGGGAGGGCCTACGAGCAGTACTTC.